The rows below give T cell receptor beta chains drawn from one sample of a study of blood T cell repertoires in COVID-19. Method: immunoSEQ multiplex PCR; TCRdb's copy keeps in-frame clones and lacks some. This sample has approximately 190,000 clones; about 86% occur once, and the top ten carry around 25%. The sample consisted of PBMCs or T cells enriched from blood (not recorded which). These receptors were collected from a woman aged 40-49 years in a cohort exposed to, infected with or recovered from COVID-19 (not recorded which). Both conserved end residues are part of each CDR3. The D gene is left open where the match is weak. Size values are once, few and many counts, or a class for expanded clones, and some rows have none.

d_call,v_call,cdr3_length,clone_size,j_call,cdr3_nt,cdr3_aa
TRBD1,TRBV9,15,once,TRBJ2-7,TGTGCCAGCAGCGTAGAAGGGACAGGGACCCACGAGCAGTACTTC,CASSVEGTGTHEQYF
-,TRBV18,14,once,TRBJ1-1,TGTGCCAGCTCGACACAGGGTAGGTTCTCTGAAGCTTTCTTT,CASSTQGRFSEAFF
TRBD2,TRBV6-1,15,-,TRBJ2-5,TGTGCCAGCAGTGACCACGGGACTAGCAAAGAGACCCAGTACTTC,CASSDHGTSKETQYF
-,TRBV19,16,-,TRBJ1-5,TGTGCCAGCCAATCAGAGACAGGCTATAGCAATCAGCCCCAGCATTTT,CASQSETGYSNQPQHF
TRBD1,TRBV11-2,15,-,TRBJ1-3,TGTGCCAGCAGCGCCCGGACAGGGTCTGGAAACACCATATATTTT,CASSARTGSGNTIYF
-,TRBV10-2,15,-,TRBJ2-3,TGCGCCAGCAGTGAGATTAGGGGTGGTACAGATACGCAGTATTTT,CASSEIRGGTDTQYF
TRBD1,TRBV6-4,15,-,TRBJ2-2,TGTGCCAGCAGTGACGGACAGGGGGAGACCGGGGAGCTGTTTTTT,CASSDGQGETGELFF
-,TRBV5-6,16,-,TRBJ2-2,TGTGCCAGCGCATTTAAAGGGAGCGTGGACACCGGGGAGCTGTTTTTT,CASAFKGSVDTGELFF
-,TRBV3-1/TRBV3-2,16,-,TRBJ1-3,TGTGCCAGCAGCCAAGAGTGGGCGGGCTCTGGAAACACCATATATTTT,CASSQEWAGSGNTIYF
TRBD1,TRBV23-1,15,-,TRBJ1-5,TGCGCCAGCAGGGACAGGGGTTTCTTCAATCAGCCCCAGCATTTT,CASRDRGFFNQPQHF
-,TRBV7-2,15,-,TRBJ1-1,TGTGCCAGCAACTTACGGACCGACAGCTACACTGAAGCTTTCTTT,CASNLRTDSYTEAFF
-,TRBV6-5,12,-,TRBJ1-1,TGTGCCAGCAATCCCTCGAACACTGAAGCTTTCTTT,CASNPSNTEAFF
-,TRBV9,17,-,TRBJ1-2,TGTGCCAGCAGTTCCCGGAGGGTGGGCCTCACTAACTATGGCTACACCTTC,CASSSRRVGLTNYGYTF
-,TRBV7-9,13,-,TRBJ1-1,TGTGCCAGCAGCTTGGGGGGGACACGCGAAGCTTTCTTT,CASSLGGTREAFF
-,TRBV5-1,14,-,TRBJ1-2,TGCGCCAGCAGCCCAGAAGGAGCGGCCTATGGCTACACCTTC,CASSPEGAAYGYTF
-,TRBV11-2,15,-,TRBJ1-3,TGTGCCAGCAGCTTAAGCGGAGGCTCTGGAAACACCATATATTTT,CASSLSGGSGNTIYF
-,TRBV28,14,few,TRBJ1-3,TGTGCCAGCAGCCCTGGACAATCTGGAAACACCATATATTTT,CASSPGQSGNTIYF
-,TRBV4-1,16,-,TRBJ1-1,TGCGCCAGCAGCCAGCTTTTCCAGGGAAAGGACACTGAAGCTTTCTTT,CASSQLFQGKDTEAFF